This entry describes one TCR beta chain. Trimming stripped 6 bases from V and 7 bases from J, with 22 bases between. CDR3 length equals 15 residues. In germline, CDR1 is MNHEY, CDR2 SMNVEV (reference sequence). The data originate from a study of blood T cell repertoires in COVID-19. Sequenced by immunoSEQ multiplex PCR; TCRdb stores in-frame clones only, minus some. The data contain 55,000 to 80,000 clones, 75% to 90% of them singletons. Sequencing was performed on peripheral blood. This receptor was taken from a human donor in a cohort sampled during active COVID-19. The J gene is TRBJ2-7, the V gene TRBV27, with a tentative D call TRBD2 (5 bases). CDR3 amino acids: CASRYVASPPGEQYF. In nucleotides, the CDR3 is TGTGCCAGCAGGTATGTGGCCAGTCCCCCGGGAGAGCAGTACTTC.